The next 17 T cell receptor beta chains were all read from a single sample in a study of T cell responses to AZD1222 COVID-19 vaccine listed by TCRdb under 2021. Explained via the paper, the time point label denotes: baseline before first vaccination. The library was built by means of the immunoSEQ multiplex PCR assay. TCRdb retrieved this table from immuneACCESS and kept in-frame rearrangements only. Not all clones are present; in checked studies, unresolved V genes account for under half, and no reason is known for the remainder. This sample gives 130,000 to 150,000 clones in total; around nine tenths of them show up just once. The biggest ten clones account for under 5.5% of the sample. The sequencing here drew on peripheral blood, taken on day 0 of AZD1222 vaccination. These receptors all stem from an adult in good health.

The chain links TRBV7-9 to TRBJ1-1; D possibly corresponds to TRBD1 (6 bases). Trimming took 4 bases from V and 4 from J, leaving 19 bases between them. The CDR3 has 16 residues. Germline CDR1 and CDR2: SEHNR and FQNEAQ (reference sequence). The CDR3 DNA reads as TGTGCCAGCAGCTCGAGTCCACAGGGCCGTAGCACTGAAGCTTTCTTT. It specifies CASSSSPQGRSTEAFF. The full variable domain, with the rest looked up from reference TRBV7-9 and TRBJ1-1, is DTGVSQNPRHKITKRGQNVTFRCDPISEHNRLYWYRQTLGQGPEFLTYFQNEAQLEKSRLLSDRFSAERPKGSFSTLEIQRTEQGDSAMYLCASSSSPQGRSTEAFFGQGTRLTVV.

There are a few counts of this clone. V usage is TRBV5-4 and J usage is TRBJ1-4; TRBD1 aligns across 8 bases. With 2 bases clipped from V and 7 bases from J, the junction kept 7 bases outside the gene matches. The CDR3 is made up of 15 amino acids. The germline gives CDR1 SGHNT, CDR2 YYREEE (reference sequence). CDR3 nucleotide sequence: TGTGCCAGCAGCTTCCAGGGGGCAGGAGGTGAAAAACTGTTTTTT. Its translation is CASSFQGAGGEKLFF.

This chain connects TRBV5-4 to TRBJ2-2, with 8 bases aligning to TRBD2. The CDR3 is 15 residues long. The V gene's germline CDR1 is SGHNT and CDR2 YYREEE (reference sequence). With V trimmed by 3 bases and J by 9 bases, 10 bases remained unmatched. In nucleotides, the CDR3 is TGTGCCAGCAGCTCGGGGGGGACTACCCACCGGGAGCTGTTTTTT. Protein product: CASSSGGTTHRELFF.

This chain joins TRBV6-2 or TRBV6-3 and TRBJ1-1; no clear D gene. The CDR3 is made up of 14 amino acids. The ends were cut back, 3 bases at V and 0 bases at J, with 8 bases in the middle. CDR1 and CDR2 (germline): MNHEY, SVGEGT. Here the CDR3 DNA reads TGTGCCAGCAGTTATGTTACCCTGAACACTGAAGCTTTCTTT. Its translation is CASSYVTLNTEAFF.

V is TRBV27 and J is TRBJ2-7, with D unresolved. The length of the CDR3 is 13 residues. The V end was cut by 2 bases, the J end by 4 bases, with 9 bases between. Germline CDR1 MNHEY, CDR2 SMNVEV (reference sequence). The chain's CDR3 is CASSLPWRYEQYF. CDR3 coding DNA: TGTGCCAGCAGTTTACCGTGGCGGTACGAGCAGTACTTC.

The chain joins TRBV14 to TRBJ2-3, with 11 bases identical to TRBD2. The germline V gene has CDR1 SGHDN and CDR2 FVKESK. The CDR3 runs to 18 residues. V lost 6 bases to trimming and J lost 5 bases; unmatched junction nucleotides: 16. CDR3 sequence reads: CASSPGTSGWGIQDTQYF. DNA of the CDR3: TGTGCCAGCAGTCCCGGGACTAGCGGATGGGGGATACAAGATACGCAGTATTTT.

The J gene is TRBJ2-3, the V gene TRBV5-1; the D is unclear. Trimming took off 6 bases at V and 0 bases at J, with 14 bases between the two ends. CDR3 length: 15 residues. CDR1 is SGHRS and CDR2 is YFSETQ in the germline V gene. The CDR3 nucleotides are TGCGCCAGCAACTCTGCTGGCCGAAGCACAGATACGCAGTATTTT. This encodes CASNSAGRSTDTQYF.

The CDR3 here is CASNRGTNSPLHF. As DNA, the CDR3 is TGTGCCAGCAACAGGGGGACTAATTCACCCCTCCACTTT. The chain is built from TRBV2 and TRBJ1-6; 8 positions match TRBD1. The CDR3 runs to 13 residues. Germline V gene sequence: CDR1 SNHLY, CDR2 FYNNEI. Unmatched junction bases numbered 2, after V lost 7 bases and J lost 6 bases. The complete variable domain, with remaining parts taken from reference TRBV2 and TRBJ1-6, reads EPEVTQTPSHQVTQMGQEVILRCVPISNHLYFYWYRQILGQKVEFLVSFYNNEISEKSEIFDDQFSVERPDGSNFTLKIRSTKLEDSAMYFCASNRGTNSPLHFGNGTRLTVT.

This clone was seen a few times. This chain joins TRBV28 and TRBJ1-1; TRBD1 is a possible D gene (6 bases). Germline V gene data show CDR1 as MDHEN and CDR2 as SYDVKM. The length of the CDR3 is 16 residues. Trimming shortened V by 11 bases and J by 1 base, and 23 bases separated the two germline ends. The CDR3 DNA sequence: TGTGCCTGCCGGTGGGGGACACATCCGAAGAACACTGAAGCTTTCTTT. Translating gives CACRWGTHPKNTEAFF.

The CDR3 is CASSTALDTEAFF. DNA for the CDR3: TGTGCCAGCTCGACGGCCTTGGACACTGAAGCTTTCTTT. The chain is built from TRBV18 and TRBJ1-1; D not resolved. Deletions cut 6 bases from V and 3 bases from J, with 11 bases between. This CDR3 comprises 13 residues. Germline-derived CDR1 and CDR2 are KGHSH and LQKENI.

The V and J genes are TRBV19 and TRBJ1-4; the D is unclear. Looked up from germline, CDR1 is LNHDA and CDR2 is SQIVND (reference sequence). This CDR3 has 15 amino acids. Between the trimmed V and J ends, which lost 4 bases and 0 bases, there was a span of 9 bases. The CDR3 sequence: CASSKEVATNEKLFF. The CDR3 DNA follows: TGTGCCAGTAGTAAGGAAGTCGCAACTAATGAAAAACTGTTTTTT.

In its sample, this clone was seen once. V usage is TRBV5-6 and J usage is TRBJ2-7, with no clear D. Germline-derived CDR1 and CDR2 are SGHDT and YYEEEE. The CDR3 sequence is 11 residues long. Trimming left V 4 bases short and J 0 bases short, with 2 bases between. CDR3 sequence: CASSVSYEQYF. CDR3 DNA sequence: TGTGCCAGCAGCGTCTCCTACGAGCAGTACTTC. Drawing the rest from reference TRBV5-6 and TRBJ2-7, the complete variable domain is DAGVTQSPTHLIKTRGQQVTLRCSPKSGHDTVSWYQQALGQGPQFIFQYYEEEERQRGNFPDRFSGHQFPNYSSELNVNALLLGDSALYLCASSVSYEQYFGPGTRLTVT.

This sequence joins TRBV6-6 and TRBJ1-1; D is perhaps TRBD1 (5 bases). V dropped 0 bases and J dropped 1 base, with 9 bases sitting between them. Germline V gene sequence: CDR1 MNHNY, CDR2 SVGAGI (reference sequence). The CDR3 runs 15 residues. CDR3 sequence: CASSYSAGGNTEAFF. Written as DNA, the CDR3 is TGTGCCAGCAGTTACTCAGCGGGGGGGAACACTGAAGCTTTCTTT.

This clone was detected only a few times. CDR3 sequence (DNA): TGTGCCAGCAGTTACACACTAGCGGGAGGCTACGAGCAGTACTTC. It yields the protein CASSYTLAGGYEQYF. The J gene is TRBJ2-7, the V gene TRBV6-5, with 12 nucleotides matching TRBD2. Germline trimming cut 2 bases from V and 3 bases from J; bases unmatched to any gene: 2. The CDR3 spans 15 residues. Looked up from germline, CDR1 is MNHEY and CDR2 is SVGAGI.

The chain employs TRBV7-6 and TRBJ2-1, with 11 positions matching TRBD2. CDR1 and CDR2 from the germline V gene are SGHVS and FNYEAQ. The CDR3 loop spans 16 amino acids. The J segment lost 9 bases and the V segment lost 0 bases, leaving 7 bases of the junction unmatched. CDR3 bases: TGTGCCAGCAGCTTAGCGAAACTAGCGGGGGTCGGTGAGCAGTTCTTC. Its protein product is CASSLAKLAGVGEQFF.

V usage is TRBV12-3 or TRBV12-4 and J usage is TRBJ1-5; D ambiguous. This CDR3 region has 13 residues. V was shortened by 3 bases and J by 4 bases, with 7 bases between the two germline ends. The CDR3 here is CASSFARNQPQHF. Written as DNA, the CDR3 is TGTGCCAGCAGTTTTGCTCGAAATCAGCCCCAGCATTTT.

V is TRBV19 and J is TRBJ2-3; 7 nucleotides match TRBD1. The CDR3 contains 15 residues. Germline CDR1 and CDR2: LNHDA and SQIVND (reference sequence). The V and J ends lost 6 bases and 4 bases, in that order; junction bases with no gene match: 10. CDR3 in DNA: TGTGCCAGTAGCCCGATCCCCCAGGGGGCAGATACGCAGTATTTT. Its translation: CASSPIPQGADTQYF.